The clone carrying this T cell receptor beta chain showed up just a few times. Its antigen remains unidentified. The sample originates from a study of T cells in Graves' hyperthyroidism and ophthalmopathy. Regarding the study as a whole: By a 13 V-J model, ophthalmopathy was set apart from stable hyperthyroidism.

The junction had 7 bases not matched to a gene; V was cut back by 5 bases and J by 8 bases. Germline V lookup: CDR1 SGHTA, CDR2 FQGNSA. This CDR3 region has 14 residues. The CDR3 regions of TCR beta were amplified from RNA transcripts. HTBI primers drove first-round RT-PCR of the TCR CDR3. Via MiXCR, TCRdb re-called the multiplex PCR reads, giving one row per CDR3 protein. Of approximately 700,000 distinct CDR3 sequences listed, about a sixth are singletons. The TCR comes from a man younger than 35 with Graves' hyperthyroidism. The V call is TRBV7-2, the J call TRBJ2-1, with 9 bases lining up with TRBD1. The material sequenced was blood. This chain's CDR3 is CASSPIQGAHEQFF. The DNA for the CDR3 is TGTGCCAGCAGCCCAATACAGGGGGCCCATGAGCAGTTCTTC. Full variable domain (missing parts from reference TRBV7-2 and TRBJ2-1): GAGVSQSPSNKVTEKGKDVELRCDPISGHTALYWYRQSLGQGLEFLIYFQGNSAPDKSGLPSDRFSAERTGGSVSTLTIQRTQQEDSAVYLCASSPIQGAHEQFFGPGTRLTVL.